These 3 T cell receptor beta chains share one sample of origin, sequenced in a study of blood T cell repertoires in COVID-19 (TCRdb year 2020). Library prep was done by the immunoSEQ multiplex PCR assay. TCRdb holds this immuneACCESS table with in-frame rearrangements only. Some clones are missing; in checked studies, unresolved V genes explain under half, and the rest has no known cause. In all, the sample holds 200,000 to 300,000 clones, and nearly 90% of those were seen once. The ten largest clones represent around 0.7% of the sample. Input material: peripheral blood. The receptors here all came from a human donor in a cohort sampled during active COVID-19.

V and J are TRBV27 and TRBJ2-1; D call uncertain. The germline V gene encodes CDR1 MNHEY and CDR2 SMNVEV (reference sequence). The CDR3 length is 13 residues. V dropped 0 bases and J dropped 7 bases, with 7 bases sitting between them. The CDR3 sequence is CASSLSPINEQFF. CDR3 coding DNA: TGTGCCAGCAGTTTATCCCCTATAAATGAGCAGTTCTTC.

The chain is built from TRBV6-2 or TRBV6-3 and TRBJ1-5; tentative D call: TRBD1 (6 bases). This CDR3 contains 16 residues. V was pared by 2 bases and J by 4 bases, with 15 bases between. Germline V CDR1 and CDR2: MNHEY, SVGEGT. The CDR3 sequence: CASSYLVGGYNQPQHF. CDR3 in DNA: TGTGCCAGCAGTTACCTTGTTGGGGGCTATAATCAGCCCCAGCATTTT.

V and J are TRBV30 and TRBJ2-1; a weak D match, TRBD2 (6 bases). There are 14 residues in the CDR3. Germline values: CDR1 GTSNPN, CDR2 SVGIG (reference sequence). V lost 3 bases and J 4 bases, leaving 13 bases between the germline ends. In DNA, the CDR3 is TGTGCCTGGAGAGCGGGTGTTACATACAATGAGCAGTTCTTC. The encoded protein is CAWRAGVTYNEQFF.